This T cell receptor (beta chain) was found in a study of blood T cells in healthy people across ages. Across the study: About one barcoded beta molecule per two T cells was captured by template switching.

This CDR3 is built from 16 residues. The V and J ends lost 0 bases and 2 bases respectively, with 11 bases between them. Per the germline V gene, CDR1 is LGHNA and CDR2 is YSLEER. Study-level findings and limits: Diversity figures derived from one million T cells were judged to underestimate the true value. While age rose, TCR beta diversity per million T cells dropped in a roughly linear way. Any conclusive comparison of naive versus antigen-experienced cells was prevented by using unsorted PBMCs.

With respect to this clonotype: Its specificity is unknown.

Next came a second PCR, run for about 6 to 12 cycles, which used a sample-barcoded 5' primer along with a J-beta primer mix. TCRdb re-analysed the 5' RACE reads in MiXCR, keeping a single row per CDR3 protein. The profile shows a few hundred thousand distinct CDR3 sequences, roughly 26% of them singletons. Specimen: blood. The chain combines TRBV4-3 with TRBJ2-4, with D tentatively TRBD2 (5 bases). The TCR comes from a woman in her sixties or seventies in good health. CDR3: CASSQDPGTSKNIQYF. In DNA, the CDR3 is TGCGCCAGCAGCCAAGATCCGGGAACCTCCAAAAACATTCAGTACTTC.